The clone carrying this T cell receptor (beta chain) was found a few times. The data were obtained in a study of identifying expanded T cells in peripheral blood. This CDR3 is built from 15 residues. Germline V gene sequence: CDR1 SNHLY, CDR2 FYNNEI. Between the trimmed V and J ends, which lost 4 bases and 1 base, there was a span of 11 bases. The data were produced by immunoSEQ multiplex PCR, yet TCRdb's version contains in-frame clones alone and is incomplete. The sample carries about 94,000 clones, 70% to 90% recorded once. This clonotype was sampled from a person aged 18 to 70 in good health. The sample was blood. The rearrangement joins TRBV2 to TRBJ1-5; TRBD1 might be the D (6 bases). This CDR3 reads CASSVTGMSNQPQHF. Here the CDR3 DNA reads TGTGCCAGCAGTGTCACAGGGATGAGCAATCAGCCCCAGCATTTT.